The present entry profiles one T cell receptor beta chain with its context. Its antigen is still unknown. The data are from a study of shared clonotypes between healthy human individuals. Broader study findings: Naive subsets tended to show greater estimated richness than memory subsets. Generation of non-shared clonotypes was less probable than generation of clonotypes shared by all four donors.

Naive CD45RA+ and memory CD45RA-negative subsets were split from CD4+ cells. Deep-level running was used for the assay. Sequencing used immunoSEQ multiplex PCR; TCRdb keeps in-frame clones, though not all of them. This sample has approximately 1.4 million clones, with about 98% found just once. V shed 5 bases, J shed 2 bases, and the junction held 6 bases outside the gene matches. CDR3 size: 15 residues. Germline loops: CDR1 SEHNR, CDR2 FQNEAQ (reference sequence). The sequence was collected from a man aged 30 to 45 in good health. J is TRBJ2-3 and V is TRBV7-9, with 8 bases identical to TRBD2. The specimen sequenced was naive CD4+ T cells sorted from blood. Documented subset: CD45RA+ positively selected. The CDR3 DNA reads as TGTGCCAGCAGCCAAACGGGGGGGTACACAGATACGCAGTATTTT. Amino acids: CASSQTGGYTDTQYF.